These 2 T cell receptor beta chains originate from one sample sequenced in a study of T-cell reconstitution after alpha-beta-depleted transplantation in children. Molecular barcoding with unique molecular identifiers was used for the TCRbeta library. One entry per CDR3 protein, called by TCRdb with MiXCR from the PCR reads. The sample includes almost 500,000 distinct CDR3 sequences, under 15% of them seen just once. The source material was PBMCs from the stem cell graft donor, sampled from the stem cell graft. The receptors were sampled from a human donor who donated a stem cell graft to a child with combined immunodeficiency.

This clonotype was observed a handful of times. The rearrangement links TRBV6-2 or TRBV6-3 to TRBJ2-2, with D perhaps TRBD2 (6 bases). The CDR3 sequence is 16 residues long. Germline V gene data show CDR1 as MNHEY and CDR2 as SVGEGT. V dropped 6 bases and J dropped 0 bases, with 14 bases sitting between them. In nucleotides, the CDR3 is TGTGCCAGCAGAGTGACTAGTAATGCGAACACCGGGGAGCTGTTTTTT. It is translated as CASRVTSNANTGELFF.

The rearrangement links TRBV7-2 to TRBJ2-2; the match to TRBD2 covers 10 bases. Germline-derived CDR1 and CDR2 are SGHTA and FQGNSA. CDR3 length: 16 residues. The trim removed 6 bases at V and 1 base at J, leaving 5 bases unmatched. Written as DNA, the CDR3 is TGTGCCAGCAGACCAGCGGGGGGGAGGAACACCGGGGAGCTGTTTTTT. Translation gives CASRPAGGRNTGELFF.